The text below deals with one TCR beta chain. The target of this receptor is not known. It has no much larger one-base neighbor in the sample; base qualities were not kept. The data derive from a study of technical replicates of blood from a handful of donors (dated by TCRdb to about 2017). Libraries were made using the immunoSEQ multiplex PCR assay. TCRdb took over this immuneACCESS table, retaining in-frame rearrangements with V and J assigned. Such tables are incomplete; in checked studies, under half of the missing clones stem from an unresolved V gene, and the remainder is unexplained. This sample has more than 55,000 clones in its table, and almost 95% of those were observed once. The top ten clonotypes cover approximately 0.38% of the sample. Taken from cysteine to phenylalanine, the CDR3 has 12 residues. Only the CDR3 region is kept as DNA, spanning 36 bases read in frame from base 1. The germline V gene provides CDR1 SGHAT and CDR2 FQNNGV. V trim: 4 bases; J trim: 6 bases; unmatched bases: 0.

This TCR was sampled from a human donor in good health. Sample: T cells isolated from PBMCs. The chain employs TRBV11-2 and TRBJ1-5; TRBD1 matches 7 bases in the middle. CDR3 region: CASSYRGQPQHF. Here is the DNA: TGTGCCAGCAGCTACAGGGGTCAGCCCCAGCATTTT.